These T cell receptor beta chains were read from a single sample in a study of cytomegalovirus exposure and HLA in healthy donors. Data came from immunoSEQ multiplex PCR; TCRdb stores just in-frame clones and leaves some out. The sample lists about 150,000 clones, around 74% seen once, with approximately 1.4% in the top ten. Sequencing input: PBMCs. The receptors derive from a man aged 18 to 29 in good health and CMV-seronegative. The conserved cysteine and the conserved F or W are not part of the CDR3 here. Clone size appears in some rows only: once, few, many, or a class for an expanded clone.

v_call: TRBV7-2; j_call: TRBJ2-1; clone_size: -; cdr3_aa: ASSLAGTGDSYNEQF
v_call: TRBV10-3; j_call: TRBJ2-3; clone_size: -; cdr3_aa: AITMGQGPTDTQY
v_call: TRBV5-4; j_call: TRBJ2-7; clone_size: -; cdr3_aa: ASSLDSSEQY
v_call: TRBV29-1; j_call: TRBJ2-3; clone_size: -; cdr3_aa: AGTSGMGLAQY
v_call: TRBV10-3; j_call: TRBJ2-7; clone_size: few; cdr3_aa: AISEATAYEQY
v_call: TRBV27; j_call: TRBJ1-6; clone_size: -; cdr3_aa: ASSHREYSPLH
v_call: TRBV11-2; j_call: -; clone_size: -; cdr3_aa: ASSLVIGTGGYEQY
v_call: TRBV23-1; j_call: TRBJ2-5; clone_size: -; cdr3_aa: ASSPKDKETQY
v_call: TRBV10-2; j_call: TRBJ2-3; clone_size: -; cdr3_aa: ASTARDRAGDTQY
v_call: TRBV27; j_call: TRBJ1-1; clone_size: few; cdr3_aa: ASSPRGAQGTEAF